The clone carrying this TCR beta chain has just one count. The target antigen is unknown. There are 14 residues in the CDR3. The V end was cut by 5 bases, the J end by 5 bases, with 15 bases between. CDR1 is SNHLY, CDR2 FYNNEI, per germline. These data belong to a study of OX40 agonist ivuxolimab in advanced cancers. Study-wide context: Intravenous ivuxolimab was administered to patients every 2 weeks at 0.01 to 10 mg/kg. Broader study findings: At 0.1 to 3.0 mg/kg and by week 6, clonal expansion occurred in CD4+ and CD8+ blood T cells. Expanded peripheral T cells had an undetermined antigen specificity.

At baseline, cycle 4 day 1, and cycle 7 day 1, blood was sampled. The data were produced by immunoSEQ multiplex PCR, yet TCRdb's version contains in-frame clones alone and is incomplete. This repertoire shows 70,000 or so clones, 85% to 90% found once; its top ten account for 5% to 6.5%. The specimen was CD4+ or CD8+ T cells sorted from blood, collected in a trial of the OX40 agonist ivuxolimab. This sequence was found in an adult with an advanced solid tumor such as melanoma, head and neck, liver or kidney cancer. The genes are TRBV2 and TRBJ1-2; no reliable D call. This CDR3 reads CASSREPTVYGYTF. CDR3 bases: TGTGCCAGCAGTCGCGAACCCACTGTATATGGCTACACCTTC.